These 17 T cell receptor beta chains originate from one sample sequenced in a study of blood T cells in healthy people across ages. The use of a sample-barcoded 5' primer and a J-beta primer mix characterized a second PCR of roughly 7 to 11 cycles. TCRdb used MiXCR to reprocess the 5' RACE reads, holding one entry per CDR3 protein. The top ten hold about 11% of the sample, which has about 1.6 million distinct CDR3 sequences, roughly a third seen once. The sample comprised blood. All receptors derive from a woman between 25 and 40 years old in good health.

The chain couples TRBV28 to TRBJ2-7; D remains unclear. CDR1 and CDR2 (germline): MDHEN, SYDVKM. This CDR3 is 14 amino acids long. V was clipped by 2 bases and J by 3 bases, with 11 bases between them. In nucleotides, the CDR3 is TGTGCCAGCAGTTTAGGGTCTCACCACTACGAGCAGTACTTC. Translated, it gives CASSLGSHHYEQYF.

In its sample, this clonotype was seen a few times. V is TRBV20-1 and J is TRBJ2-7, with TRBD2 identical over 12 bases. V dropped 5 bases and J dropped 5; count of bases not matched to a gene: 10. This CDR3 region has 15 residues. From germline, CDR1 is DFQATT and CDR2 SNEGSKA (reference sequence). CDR3 sequence reads: CSAGFTSGGLNEQYF. The CDR3 DNA follows: TGCAGTGCTGGGTTTACTAGCGGGGGGTTAAACGAGCAGTACTTC.

This clonotype appeared a few times. The V call is TRBV27, the J call TRBJ2-3; no reliable D call. The V gene's germline CDR1 is MNHEY and CDR2 SMNVEV (reference sequence). This CDR3 is built from 15 residues. V lost 5 bases and J lost 1, with 13 bases in between. The CDR3 loop reads CASSELGLGTDTQYF. The CDR3 DNA reads as TGTGCCAGCAGTGAGCTAGGGCTAGGCACAGATACGCAGTATTTT.

This clonotype was seen many times. The chain has TRBV12-3 or TRBV12-4 and TRBJ2-7; D is perhaps TRBD2 (6 bases). Trimming took off 5 bases at V and 3 bases at J, with 17 bases between the two ends. The length of the CDR3 is 15 residues. CDR3 sequence: CASSDRLERSYEQYF. CDR3 nucleotides: TGTGCCAGCAGTGACCGACTAGAGCGGAGCTACGAGCAGTACTTC.

V and J are TRBV28 and TRBJ2-1, with D perhaps matching TRBD1 (5 bases). The CDR3 consists of 14 residues. Trimming shortened V by 3 bases and J by 9 bases, and 15 bases separated the two germline ends. Germline CDR1 is MDHEN and CDR2 is SYDVKM. The CDR3 DNA follows: TGTGCCAGCAGTTTTGGGTTCCCTCAGGGTGAGCAGTTCTTC. Encoded protein: CASSFGFPQGEQFF.

The rearrangement uses TRBV5-1 and TRBJ2-5; 11 nucleotides align to TRBD1. The CDR3 is 14 residues long. V shed 8 bases, J shed 4 bases, and the junction held 7 bases outside the gene matches. Germline V gene sequence: CDR1 SGHRS, CDR2 YFSETQ. The chain's CDR3 is CASKPGQGGETQYF. The CDR3 DNA sequence: TGCGCCAGTAAACCGGGACAGGGGGGAGAGACCCAGTACTTC.

V usage is TRBV21-1 and J usage is TRBJ1-1. TRBV21-1 is shown as a pseudogene. The CDR3 has 13 residues. CDR3 protein: CASSSFGGREAFF. The CDR3 DNA follows: TGTGCCAGCAGCAGTTTTGGAGGGCGTGAAGCTTTCTTT.

V and J are TRBV5-4 and TRBJ1-4; a possible D gene is TRBD1 (6 bases). Germline V gives CDR1 SGHNT, CDR2 YYREEE (reference sequence). This CDR3 contains 16 residues. Between the trimmed V and J ends, which lost 0 bases and 6 bases, there was a span of 15 bases. The DNA of the CDR3 is TGTGCCAGCAGCTTGGCCGGGGGCTGGGAAGATGAAAAACTGTTTTTT. It yields the protein CASSLAGGWEDEKLFF.

Only a few counts were recorded for this clonotype. The V call is TRBV20-1, the J call TRBJ1-1; D unclear. Germline V gene lookup returns CDR1 DFQATT and CDR2 SNEGSKA (reference sequence). This CDR3 has 17 amino acids. V was shortened by 0 bases and J by 11 bases, with 28 bases between the two germline ends. The DNA of the CDR3 is TGCAGTGCTAGAGATTCTATGGGGAAGGTGTGGGCCGGCGGCGCTTTCTTT. This sequence encodes CSARDSMGKVWAGGAFF.

This clonotype was observed a few times. This chain joins TRBV12-3 or TRBV12-4 and TRBJ2-1, with 7 positions matching TRBD1. Germline trimming cut 3 bases from V and 3 bases from J; bases unmatched to any gene: 5. This CDR3 spans 15 amino acids. CDR3 nucleotides: TGTGCCAGCAGTTTTCCGGGACAGATCTACAATGAGCAGTTCTTC. Its translation: CASSFPGQIYNEQFF.

The gene calls are TRBV21-1 and TRBJ1-4; TRBD1, the table's D call, lacks a check against the DNA. TRBV21-1 is a recognized pseudogene. The CDR3 covers 19 residues. The DNA for the CDR3 is TGTGCCAGCAGCATCCGGGACGGGGACTTCCCTGCAACTAATGAAAAACGGTTTTTT. The encoded protein is CASSIRDGDFPATNEKRFF.

In this sample, this clonotype turned up many times. Written as DNA, the CDR3 is TGCAGTGCTAGAGGGGCGCAGGGGGACGAGCAGTACTTC. Residues: CSARGAQGDEQYF. This chain uses TRBV20-1 with TRBJ2-7, with TRBD1 identical over 7 bases. This CDR3 is 13 amino acids long. With 1 base clipped from V and 5 bases from J, the junction kept 5 bases outside the gene matches. CDR1 is DFQATT, CDR2 SNEGSKA, per germline (reference sequence).

This clonotype has more than one count but fewer than ten. V is TRBV5-1 and J is TRBJ2-3; D uncertain. The CDR3 consists of 14 residues. Trimming stripped 0 bases from V and 4 bases from J, with 9 bases between. Germline V lookup: CDR1 SGHRS, CDR2 YFSETQ. The CDR3 region is CASSLEQGSDTQYF. CDR3 DNA: TGCGCCAGCAGCTTGGAACAAGGCTCAGATACGCAGTATTTT.

This clonotype has at least ten counts. The chain couples TRBV20-1 to TRBJ1-2; tentative D call: TRBD1 (5 bases). The V gene lost 2 bases and the J gene lost 4 bases, with 14 bases spanning the gap. The germline CDR1 and CDR2 sequences are DFQATT and SNEGSKA (reference sequence). This CDR3 is 14 amino acids long. The CDR3 loop reads CSARLQDGGYGYTF. The CDR3 DNA reads TGCAGTGCTAGATTACAGGACGGGGGCTATGGCTACACCTTC.

This clonotype was counted between two and nine times. The CDR3 sequence is CASSKSRQETQYF. The CDR3 DNA reads TGTGCCAGCTCAAAATCTAGACAAGAGACCCAGTACTTC. The gene calls are TRBV18 and TRBJ2-5; D unresolved. The ends were cut back, 5 bases at V and 2 bases at J, with 9 bases in the middle. This CDR3 is built from 13 residues. Germline lookup yields CDR1 KGHSH and CDR2 LQKENI.

This clonotype was picked up a small number of times. The V and J genes are TRBV6-2 or TRBV6-3 and TRBJ2-5; possibly TRBD1 for D (5 bases). Trimming took off 5 bases at V and 5 bases at J, with 12 bases between the two ends. Germline CDR1 is MNHEY and CDR2 is SVGEGT. The CDR3 totals 13 residues. The CDR3 region is CASSQGPWETQYF. The CDR3 DNA is TGTGCCAGCAGTCAGGGTCCGTGGGAGACCCAGTACTTC.

This clonotype came up many times. The chain couples TRBV7-9 to TRBJ2-7, with 8 bases lining up with TRBD1. This CDR3 comprises 15 residues. V lost 5 bases, J lost 2 bases, and 8 bases stayed unmatched. Germline V gene data show CDR1 as SEHNR and CDR2 as FQNEAQ (reference sequence). The CDR3 region has the DNA TGTGCCAGCAGCCCCCCCGCAGGGGGCCCCTACGAGCAGTACTTC. Encoded protein: CASSPPAGGPYEQYF.